The text below deals with one T cell receptor beta chain. This entry is derived from a study of blood T cell repertoires in COVID-19. At the level of the study: The study drew acute and convalescent COVID-19 samples from the United States, Italy and Spain. From T cells, B-cell-depleted T cells, or PBMCs came the material, which was cDNA or gDNA.

In the original processing: Researchers report that nucleated cell counts were estimated from reference gene primer amplification. Clones were read by immunoSEQ multiplex PCR, and TCRdb kept only the in-frame ones, dropping some. The DNA gave D and trimming, while V, J and clone size come from that table. The sample lists approximately 22,000 clones; around 73% were seen once. Sequenced material: peripheral blood. The clonotype comes from a human donor in a cohort sampled during active or convalescent COVID-19.

Written as DNA, the CDR3 is TGTGCCAGCTCACCTTCCTTGAACACTGAAGCTTTCTTT. As protein: CASSPSLNTEAFF. V usage is TRBV18 and J usage is TRBJ1-1, with D unresolved. CDR1 and CDR2 from the germline V gene are KGHSH and LQKENI. Trimming took 3 bases from V and 0 from J, leaving 5 bases between them. CDR3 length equals 13 residues.